This TCR beta chain was captured by sequencing in a study of CD8+CD57+ T cells in acquired aplastic anemia. Study in general: Average DNA yield from sorted CD4+ and CD8+ cells was around 3 ug. Study-wide points: There were fewer than 35 CD8+ CDR3 sequences that occurred in both patients and controls. Patients and controls had CD8+ Simpson's diversity values that were not significantly distinct.

Sequencing was done on patients that had shown CD8+CD57+ cell expansion by flow cytometry. Sampling of blood occurred while the patients had still received no therapy. On this clonotype itself: Its cognate antigen is unknown.

The TCR beta profiling, which covered VDJ combination and CDR3 sequence, was carried out using genomic DNA as the template. MiXCR was run by TCRdb on the reads, yielding one entry per CDR3 protein. The data contain around 200,000 distinct CDR3 sequences, more than 60% of them seen just once; the ten biggest clones take up about 39%. Deletions cut 2 bases from V and 3 bases from J, with 12 bases between. Per the germline V gene, CDR1 is SGHTA and CDR2 is FQGTGA. This CDR3 comprises 15 residues. The sequence came from a human donor with aplastic anemia. The source material was sorted CD4+, CD8+, or CD8+CD57+ T cells (not recorded which) from PBMCs. The chain has TRBV7-3 and TRBJ2-3, with D perhaps TRBD1 (5 bases). The CDR3 here is CASSLVFQGTDTQYF. The DNA of the CDR3 is TGTGCCAGCAGCTTAGTTTTCCAGGGTACAGATACGCAGTATTTT.